This TCR beta chain is drawn from a study of shared clonotypes between healthy human individuals. Study information: Three CD4 naive, three CD4 memory, two CD8 naive and one CD8 memory plate were used per donor. Study findings and constraints: Only blood samples were collected, and tissue repertoires likely differ.

In the case of this clone: As yet, its antigen is unknown.

Germline trimming cut 4 bases from V and 2 bases from J; bases unmatched to any gene: 11. Looked up from germline, CDR1 is SGHNT and CDR2 is YYREEE (reference sequence). This CDR3 has 17 amino acids. Running of the assay took place at deep level. As handled by the study authors: Filtering of immunoSEQ junctional sequences could not match full-length read filtering. TCRdb keeps only in-frame clones here, not all; method: immunoSEQ multiplex PCR. The DNA gave D and trimming, while V, J and clone size come from that table. The sample yields millions of clones, roughly 94% seen once. The material sequenced was naive CD4+ T cells sorted from blood. Subset defined: CD45RA+ positively selected. This sequence was found in a young man in good health. V gene TRBV5-4 combines with J gene TRBJ2-3; 9 bases line up with TRBD2. CDR3 bases: TGTGCCAGCAGCCCCCAACCCCCTAGCGGGGCCACAGATACGCAGTATTTT. Translated, it gives CASSPQPPSGATDTQYF.